This TCR beta chain came from a study of vaccination effects on CD4 cells after COVID-19. Before sequencing, viral peptide pools were used by the ViraFEST assay to expand antigen-specific CD4+ T cells. When more than 9 days of culture had elapsed, CD4+ T cells were isolated. Among the vaccine recipients, none had a prior SARS-CoV-2 infection, and nucleocapsid antibodies were negative. For each well, two million PBMC were cultured with roughly 11 IU/ml IL-2 and 8 to 10 ug/ml peptides. Half the medium was replaced with IL-2 medium on days 3 and 7. V dropped 3 bases and J dropped 4; count of bases not matched to a gene: 9. The CDR3 has 15 residues. The V gene's germline CDR1 is DFQATT and CDR2 SNEGSKA (reference sequence). Broader study findings: Common cold coronaviruses were cross-recognized by only 1 of 255 vaccine-induced clones in healthy vaccinees. Infection- and vaccine-induced clones contracted markedly late after vaccination.

In regard to this clone: Its antigen is unidentified.

TCRdb keeps only in-frame clones here, not all; method: immunoSEQ multiplex PCR. The data contain around 68,000 clones, 80% of them singletons. The source of this sequence is a human donor who received a COVID-19 vaccine. This specimen was CD4+ T cells from PBMCs cultured with SARS-CoV-2 spike peptides, taken before COVID-19 vaccination. This chain links TRBV20-1 with TRBJ2-3, with TRBD1 matching over 8 bases. As DNA, the CDR3 is TGCAGTGCTAGTTCCAGCCCAGGGGGCGCAGATACGCAGTATTTT. Translating gives CSASSSPGGADTQYF.